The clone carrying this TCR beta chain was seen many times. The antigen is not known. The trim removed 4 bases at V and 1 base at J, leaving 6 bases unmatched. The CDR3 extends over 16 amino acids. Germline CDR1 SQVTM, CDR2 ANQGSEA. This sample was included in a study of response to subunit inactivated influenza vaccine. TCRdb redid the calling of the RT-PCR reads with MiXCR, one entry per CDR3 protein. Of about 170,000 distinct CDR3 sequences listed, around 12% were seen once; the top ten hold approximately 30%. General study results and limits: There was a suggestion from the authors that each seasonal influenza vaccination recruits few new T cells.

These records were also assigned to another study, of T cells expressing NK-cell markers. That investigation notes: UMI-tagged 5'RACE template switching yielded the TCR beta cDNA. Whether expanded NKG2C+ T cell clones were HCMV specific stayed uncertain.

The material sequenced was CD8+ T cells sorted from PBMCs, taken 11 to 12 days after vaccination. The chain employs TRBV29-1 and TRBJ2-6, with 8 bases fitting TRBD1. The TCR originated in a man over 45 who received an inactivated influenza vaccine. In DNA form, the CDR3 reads TGCAGCGTTGCAGGGGGCGCAAGGTCTGGGGCCAACGTCCTGACTTTC. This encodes CSVAGGARSGANVLTF.